This paragraph reports one T cell receptor beta chain. This record belongs to a study of blood T cells in healthy people across ages. Primed by a sample-barcoded 5' primer and a J-beta primer mix, a second PCR proceeded for about 6 to 12 cycles. Using its own MiXCR run on the 5' RACE reads, TCRdb lists one record per CDR3 protein. The repertoire includes roughly 680,000 distinct CDR3 sequences, 49% of them detected once, and 25% to 35% sits in the top ten. V was trimmed by 1 base and J by 0 bases, leaving 13 bases between them. CDR1 is LGHNA, CDR2 YNFKEQ, per germline. The CDR3 is made up of 16 amino acids.

This sequence was found in a woman aged 60-75 years in good health. The J gene is TRBJ2-7, the V gene TRBV4-2; D is perhaps TRBD1 (5 bases). Sequenced: blood. CDR3 amino acids: CASSQGGQGASYEQYF. CDR3 DNA sequence: TGTGCCAGCAGCCAAGGTGGCCAAGGGGCCTCCTACGAGCAGTACTTC.